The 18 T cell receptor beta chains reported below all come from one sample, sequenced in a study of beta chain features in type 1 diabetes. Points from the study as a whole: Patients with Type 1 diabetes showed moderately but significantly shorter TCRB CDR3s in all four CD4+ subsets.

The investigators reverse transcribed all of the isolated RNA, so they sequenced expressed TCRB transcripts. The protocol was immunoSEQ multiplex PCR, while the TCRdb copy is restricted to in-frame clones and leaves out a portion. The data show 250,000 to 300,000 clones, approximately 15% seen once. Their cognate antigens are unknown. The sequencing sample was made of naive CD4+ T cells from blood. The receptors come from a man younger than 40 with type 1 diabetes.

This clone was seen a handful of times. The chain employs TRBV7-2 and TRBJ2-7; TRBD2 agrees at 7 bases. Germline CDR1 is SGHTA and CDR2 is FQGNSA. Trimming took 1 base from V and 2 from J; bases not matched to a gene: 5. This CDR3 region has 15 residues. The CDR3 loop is CASSLGSSGTYEQYF. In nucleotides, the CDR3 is TGTGCCAGCAGCTTAGGGTCTAGCGGAACCTACGAGCAGTACTTC.

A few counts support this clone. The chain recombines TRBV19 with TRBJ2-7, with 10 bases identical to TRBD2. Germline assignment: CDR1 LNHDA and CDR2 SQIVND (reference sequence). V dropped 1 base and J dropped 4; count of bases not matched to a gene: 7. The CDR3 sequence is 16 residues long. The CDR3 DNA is TGTGCCAGTAGTATAGCTAGCGGGAGCTTACAATACGAGCAGTACTTC. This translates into CASSIASGSLQYEQYF.

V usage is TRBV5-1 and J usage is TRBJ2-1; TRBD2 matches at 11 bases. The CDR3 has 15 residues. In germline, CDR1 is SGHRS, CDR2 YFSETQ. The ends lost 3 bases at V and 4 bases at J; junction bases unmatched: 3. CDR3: CASSWGLADYNEQFF. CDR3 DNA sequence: TGCGCCAGCAGCTGGGGACTAGCGGATTACAATGAGCAGTTCTTC.

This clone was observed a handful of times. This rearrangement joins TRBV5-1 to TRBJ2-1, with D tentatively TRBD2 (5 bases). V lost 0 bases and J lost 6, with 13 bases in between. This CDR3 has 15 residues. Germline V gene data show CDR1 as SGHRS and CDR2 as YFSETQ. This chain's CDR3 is CASSLGLAVRNEQFF. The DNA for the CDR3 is TGCGCCAGCAGCTTGGGCCTAGCTGTACGCAATGAGCAGTTCTTC.

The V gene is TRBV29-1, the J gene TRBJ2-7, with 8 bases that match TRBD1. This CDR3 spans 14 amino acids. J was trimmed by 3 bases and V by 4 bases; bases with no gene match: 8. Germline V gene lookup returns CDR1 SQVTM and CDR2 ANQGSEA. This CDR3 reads CSVVVWTGSYEQYF. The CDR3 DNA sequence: TGCAGCGTTGTAGTTTGGACAGGGAGCTACGAGCAGTACTTC.

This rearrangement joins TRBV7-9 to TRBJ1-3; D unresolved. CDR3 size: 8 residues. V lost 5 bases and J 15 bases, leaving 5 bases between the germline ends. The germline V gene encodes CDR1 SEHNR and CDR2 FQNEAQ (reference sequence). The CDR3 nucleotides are TGTGCCAGCAGCCCTACATATTTT. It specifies CASSPTYF.

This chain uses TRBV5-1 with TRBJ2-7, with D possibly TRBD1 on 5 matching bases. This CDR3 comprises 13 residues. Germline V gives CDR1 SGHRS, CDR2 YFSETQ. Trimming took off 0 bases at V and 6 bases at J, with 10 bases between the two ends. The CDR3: CASSLEPGREQYF. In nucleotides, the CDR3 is TGCGCCAGCAGCTTGGAGCCAGGGCGCGAGCAGTACTTC. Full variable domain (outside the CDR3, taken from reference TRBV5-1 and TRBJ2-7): KAGVTQTPRYLIKTRGQQVTLSCSPISGHRSVSWYQQTPGQGLQFLFEYFSETQRNKGNFPGRFSGRQFSNSRSEMNVSTLELGDSALYLCASSLEPGREQYFGPGTRLTVT.

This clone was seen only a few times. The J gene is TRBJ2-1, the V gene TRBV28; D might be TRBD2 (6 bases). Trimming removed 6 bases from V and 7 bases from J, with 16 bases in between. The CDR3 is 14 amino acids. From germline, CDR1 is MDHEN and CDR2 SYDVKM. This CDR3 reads CASSPGLRGNEQFF. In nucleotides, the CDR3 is TGTGCCAGCAGCCCCGGACTACGGGGAAATGAGCAGTTCTTC.

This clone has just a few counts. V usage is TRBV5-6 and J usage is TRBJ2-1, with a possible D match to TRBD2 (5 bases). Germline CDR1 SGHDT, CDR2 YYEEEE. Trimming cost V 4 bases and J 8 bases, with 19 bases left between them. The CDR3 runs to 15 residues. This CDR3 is CASSLYGSELYEQFF. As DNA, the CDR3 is TGTGCCAGCAGCCTTTATGGGAGTGAGTTATATGAGCAGTTCTTC.

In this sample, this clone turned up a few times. The CDR3 protein is CASSLTGPGYTF. The CDR3 DNA sequence: TGTGCCAGCAGCCTGACAGGGCCCGGCTACACCTTC. J is TRBJ1-2 and V is TRBV7-2; 7 nucleotides line up with TRBD1. The CDR3 length is 12 residues. With V trimmed by 5 bases and J by 8 bases, 5 bases remained unmatched. Germline V gene lookup returns CDR1 SGHTA and CDR2 FQGNSA.

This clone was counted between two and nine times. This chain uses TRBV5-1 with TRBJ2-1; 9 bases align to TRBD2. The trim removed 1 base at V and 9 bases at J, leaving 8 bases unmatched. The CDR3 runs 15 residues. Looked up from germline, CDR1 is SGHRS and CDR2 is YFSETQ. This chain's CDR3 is CASSLSLAGTGEQFF. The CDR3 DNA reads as TGCGCCAGCAGCTTGTCCCTAGCGGGAACGGGTGAGCAGTTCTTC.

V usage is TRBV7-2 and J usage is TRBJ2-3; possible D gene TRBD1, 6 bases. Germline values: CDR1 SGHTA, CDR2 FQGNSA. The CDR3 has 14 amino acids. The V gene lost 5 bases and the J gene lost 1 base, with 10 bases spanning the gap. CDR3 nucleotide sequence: TGTGCCAGCAGCCCGCAGGGGCGCACAGATACGCAGTATTTT. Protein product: CASSPQGRTDTQYF.

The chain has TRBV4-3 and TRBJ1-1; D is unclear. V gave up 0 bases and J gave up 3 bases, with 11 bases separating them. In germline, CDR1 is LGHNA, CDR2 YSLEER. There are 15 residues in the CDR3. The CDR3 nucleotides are TGCGCCAGCAGCCAAGATCCTCCCCCTGACACTGAAGCTTTCTTT. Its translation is CASSQDPPPDTEAFF.

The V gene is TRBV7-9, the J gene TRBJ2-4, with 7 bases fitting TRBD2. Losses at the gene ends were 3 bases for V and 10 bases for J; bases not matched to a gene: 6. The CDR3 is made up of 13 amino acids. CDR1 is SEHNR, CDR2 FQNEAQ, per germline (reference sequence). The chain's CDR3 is CASSFGGREIQYF. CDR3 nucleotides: TGTGCCAGCAGCTTCGGCGGGCGGGAGATTCAGTACTTC.

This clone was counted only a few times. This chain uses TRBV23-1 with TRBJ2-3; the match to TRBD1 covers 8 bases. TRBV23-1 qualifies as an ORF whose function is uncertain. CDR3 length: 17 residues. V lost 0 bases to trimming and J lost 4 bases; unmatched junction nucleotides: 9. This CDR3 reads CASSQSSRTGIADTQYF. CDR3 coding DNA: TGCGCCAGCAGTCAATCGTCTCGGACAGGGATAGCAGATACGCAGTATTTT.

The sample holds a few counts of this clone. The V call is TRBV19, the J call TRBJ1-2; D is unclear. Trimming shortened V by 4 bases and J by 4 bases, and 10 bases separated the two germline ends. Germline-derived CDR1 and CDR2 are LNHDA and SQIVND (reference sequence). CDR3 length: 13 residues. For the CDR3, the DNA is TGTGCCAGTAGTACTTTAAACGGCTATGGCTACACCTTC. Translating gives CASSTLNGYGYTF.

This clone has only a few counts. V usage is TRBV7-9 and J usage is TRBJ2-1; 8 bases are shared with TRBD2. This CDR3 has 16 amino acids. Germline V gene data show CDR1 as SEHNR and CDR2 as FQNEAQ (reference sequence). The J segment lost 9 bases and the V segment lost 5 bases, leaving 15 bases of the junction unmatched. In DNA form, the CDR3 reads TGTGCCAGCAGCCCTAGAGCTTTAGCGGGAAGTGGTGAGCAGTTCTTC. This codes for CASSPRALAGSGEQFF.

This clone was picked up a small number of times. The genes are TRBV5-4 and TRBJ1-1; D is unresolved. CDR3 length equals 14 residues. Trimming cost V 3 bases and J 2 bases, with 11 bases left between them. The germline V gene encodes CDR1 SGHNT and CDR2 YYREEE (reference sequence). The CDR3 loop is CASSSLDGNTEAFF. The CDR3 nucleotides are TGTGCCAGCAGCTCACTAGATGGTAACACTGAAGCTTTCTTT.